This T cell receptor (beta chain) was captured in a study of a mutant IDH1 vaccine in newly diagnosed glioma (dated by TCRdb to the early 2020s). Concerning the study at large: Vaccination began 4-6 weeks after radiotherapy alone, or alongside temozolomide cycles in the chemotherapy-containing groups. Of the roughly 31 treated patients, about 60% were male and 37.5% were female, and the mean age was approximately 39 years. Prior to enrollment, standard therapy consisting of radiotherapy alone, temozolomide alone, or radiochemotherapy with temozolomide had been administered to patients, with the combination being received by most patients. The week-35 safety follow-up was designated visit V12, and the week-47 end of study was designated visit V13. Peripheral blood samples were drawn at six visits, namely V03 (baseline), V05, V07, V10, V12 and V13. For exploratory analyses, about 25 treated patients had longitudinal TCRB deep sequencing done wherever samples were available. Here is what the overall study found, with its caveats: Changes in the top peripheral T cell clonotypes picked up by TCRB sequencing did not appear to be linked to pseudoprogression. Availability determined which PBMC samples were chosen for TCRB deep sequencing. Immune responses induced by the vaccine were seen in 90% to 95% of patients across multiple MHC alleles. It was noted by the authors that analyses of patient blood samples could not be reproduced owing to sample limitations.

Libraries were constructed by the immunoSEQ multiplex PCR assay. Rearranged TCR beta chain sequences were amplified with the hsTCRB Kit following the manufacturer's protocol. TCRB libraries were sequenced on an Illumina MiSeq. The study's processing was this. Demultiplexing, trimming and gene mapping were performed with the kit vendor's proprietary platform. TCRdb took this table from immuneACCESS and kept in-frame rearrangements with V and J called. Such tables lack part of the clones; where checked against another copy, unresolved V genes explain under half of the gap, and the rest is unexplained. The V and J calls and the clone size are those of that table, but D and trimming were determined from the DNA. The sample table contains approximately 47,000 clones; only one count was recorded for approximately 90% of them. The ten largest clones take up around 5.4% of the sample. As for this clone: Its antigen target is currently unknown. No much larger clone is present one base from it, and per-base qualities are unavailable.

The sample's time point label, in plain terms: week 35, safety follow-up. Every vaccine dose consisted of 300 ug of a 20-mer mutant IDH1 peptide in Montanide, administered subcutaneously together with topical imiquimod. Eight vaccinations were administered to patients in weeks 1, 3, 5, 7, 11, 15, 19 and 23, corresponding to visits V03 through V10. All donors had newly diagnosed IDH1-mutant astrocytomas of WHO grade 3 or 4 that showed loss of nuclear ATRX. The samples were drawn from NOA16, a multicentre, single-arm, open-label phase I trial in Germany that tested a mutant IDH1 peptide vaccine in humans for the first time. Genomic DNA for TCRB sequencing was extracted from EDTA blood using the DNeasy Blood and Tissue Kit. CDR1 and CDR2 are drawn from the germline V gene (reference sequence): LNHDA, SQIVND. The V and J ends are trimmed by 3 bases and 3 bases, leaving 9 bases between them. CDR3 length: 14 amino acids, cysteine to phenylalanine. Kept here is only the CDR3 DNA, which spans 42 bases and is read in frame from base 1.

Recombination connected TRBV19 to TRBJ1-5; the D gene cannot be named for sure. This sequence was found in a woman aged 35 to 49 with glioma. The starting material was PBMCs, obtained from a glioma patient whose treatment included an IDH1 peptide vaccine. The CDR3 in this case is CASSMWAVNQPQHF. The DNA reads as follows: TGTGCCAGTAGTATGTGGGCAGTCAATCAGCCCCAGCATTTT.